These 30 T cell receptor beta chains were sequenced from one sample in a study of long-term antiretroviral therapy in people with HIV. Investigators performed immunoSEQ version v3.0 at survey level. The protocol was immunoSEQ multiplex PCR, while the TCRdb copy is restricted to in-frame clones and leaves out a portion. The sample includes tens of thousands of clones, less than 90% seen only once; the top ten take about 20%. Sample: unsorted PBMCs, taken 0.4 years after starting antiretroviral therapy. The receptor source for this set is a man between 45 and 60 years old with HIV.

This chain links TRBV14 with TRBJ1-4; TRBD1 aligns across 7 bases. The J segment lost 2 bases and the V segment lost 2 bases, leaving 20 bases of the junction unmatched. In germline, CDR1 is SGHDN, CDR2 FVKESK. This CDR3 has 21 amino acids. The CDR3 here is CASSQLLPDRATLRTNEKLFF. For the CDR3, the DNA is TGTGCCAGCAGCCAACTTCTACCAGACAGGGCAACTTTAAGGACTAATGAAAAACTGTTTTTT.

The CDR3 sequence: CASSFPAGGTGELFF. For the CDR3, the DNA is TGTGCCAGCAGTTTCCCAGCGGGGGGCACCGGGGAGCTGTTTTTT. J is TRBJ2-2 and V is TRBV27; 9 bases line up with TRBD2. Germline-derived CDR1 and CDR2 are MNHEY and SMNVEV (reference sequence). Germline trimming cut 3 bases from V and 4 bases from J; bases unmatched to any gene: 3. CDR3 length: 15 residues.

This clone was seen only once. V is TRBV19 and J is TRBJ1-1; TRBD1 matches at 7 bases. The ends lost 7 bases at V and 0 bases at J; junction bases unmatched: 5. CDR3 length equals 14 residues. Germline assignment: CDR1 LNHDA and CDR2 SQIVND (reference sequence). The CDR3 here is CASNSDRMNTEAFF. The CDR3 coding sequence is TGTGCCAGTAATTCGGACAGGATGAACACTGAAGCTTTCTTT.

The gene calls are TRBV29-1 and TRBJ1-1, with 7 positions matching TRBD1. Trimming cost V 6 bases and J 1 base; bases outside gene matches: 5. Germline V lookup: CDR1 SQVTM, CDR2 ANQGSEA. The CDR3 is 13 amino acids. The CDR3 DNA follows: TGCAGCGTAAGACAGGGCTCGAACACTGAAGCTTTCTTT. Amino acid sequence: CSVRQGSNTEAFF.

This rearrangement joins TRBV30 to TRBJ1-1; D not certain. CDR1 is GTSNPN, CDR2 SVGIG, per germline (reference sequence). Trimming took 0 bases from V and 0 from J, leaving 20 bases between them. The CDR3 covers 18 residues. The CDR3 here is CAWSVRFGRAALNTEAFF. The DNA for the CDR3 is TGTGCCTGGAGTGTACGATTCGGGAGGGCGGCTTTGAACACTGAAGCTTTCTTT. The full variable domain, completed using reference TRBV30 and TRBJ1-1, is SQTIHQWPATLVQPVGSPLSLECTVEGTSNPNLYWYRQAAGRGLQLLFYSVGIGQISSEVPQNLSASRPQDRQFILSSKKLLLSDSGFYLCAWSVRFGRAALNTEAFFGQGTRLTVV.

V and J are TRBV6-5 and TRBJ1-6; D is unclear. Trimming removed 4 bases from V and 4 bases from J, with 8 bases in between. The CDR3 length is 14 residues. Germline values: CDR1 MNHEY, CDR2 SVGAGI. In nucleotides, the CDR3 is TGTGCCAGCAGTTTCGTAGGGTATAATTCACCCCTCCACTTT. Translation: CASSFVGYNSPLHF.

CDR3 amino acids: CASSQGMLAWSEKLFF. The CDR3 DNA follows: TGCGCCAGCAGCCAAGGTATGCTGGCCTGGAGTGAAAAACTGTTTTTT. This chain joins TRBV4-1 and TRBJ1-4; D not resolved. CDR3 length: 16 amino acids. V lost 1 base and J 7 bases, leaving 16 bases between the germline ends. CDR1 MGHRA and CDR2 YSYEKL come from the germline V gene.

The V call is TRBV6-5, the J call TRBJ1-2; D uncertain. Trimming took 0 bases from V and 8 from J, leaving 10 bases between them. The CDR3 has 13 residues. Germline V gene lookup returns CDR1 MNHEY and CDR2 SVGAGI. The CDR3 coding sequence is TGTGCCAGCAGTTACTCCAGTGGGAAGGGCTACACCTTC. It yields the protein CASSYSSGKGYTF.

V is TRBV7-2 and J is TRBJ2-3; 10 bases match TRBD1. Trimming removed 4 bases from V and 0 bases from J; junction bases left unmatched: 1. The CDR3 spans 15 residues. CDR1 and CDR2 from the germline V gene are SGHTA and FQGNSA. CDR3 loop: CASSSGQGSTDTQYF. The CDR3 DNA sequence: TGTGCCAGCAGCTCGGGACAGGGGAGCACAGATACGCAGTATTTT.

The CDR3 sequence is CASSYAPSYEQYF. CDR3 DNA: TGTGCCAGCAGTTACGCGCCCTCCTACGAGCAGTACTTC. The rearrangement uses TRBV6-6 and TRBJ2-7; D is unresolved. The CDR3 runs to 13 residues. Trimming pared 2 bases from V and 0 bases from J, leaving 5 bases between. The germline gives CDR1 MNHNY, CDR2 SVGAGI (reference sequence).

The chain is built from TRBV5-1 and TRBJ2-7, with D hard to call. There are 14 residues in the CDR3. V shed 1 base and J shed 2 bases, with 10 bases lying between them. CDR1 and CDR2 (germline): SGHRS, YFSETQ. CDR3 nucleotides: TGCGCCAGCAGCTTGACCGACCCCACCTACGAGCAGTACTTC. Residues: CASSLTDPTYEQYF.

This rearrangement joins TRBV6-1 to TRBJ1-1, with D unclear. The germline V gene has CDR1 MNHNS and CDR2 SASEGT. The length of the CDR3 is 12 residues. V was clipped by 6 bases and J by 4 bases, with 9 bases between them. CDR3 in DNA: TGTGCCAGCAGGAAGACCCCCACTGAAGCTTTCTTT. Its protein is CASRKTPTEAFF.

The rearrangement uses TRBV6-1 and TRBJ1-5, with 9 bases matching TRBD1. Per the germline V gene, CDR1 is MNHNS and CDR2 is SASEGT. V lost 6 bases and J lost 9; bases outside the gene matches: 6. The CDR3 is 13 amino acids. This chain's CDR3 is CASRGGQGGPQHF. The CDR3 DNA follows: TGTGCCAGCAGGGGGGGACAGGGTGGGCCCCAGCATTTT.

This sequence joins TRBV15 and TRBJ1-4; a possible D gene is TRBD1 (5 bases). This CDR3 region has 15 residues. The germline V and J ends were trimmed by 0 bases and 3 bases, with 8 bases remaining between them. CDR1 is LNHNV and CDR2 is YYDKDF in the germline V gene (reference sequence). The CDR3 nucleotides are TGTGCCACCAGCAGAGATCGGGGACCTAATGAAAAACTGTTTTTT. Translated, it gives CATSRDRGPNEKLFF.

V gene TRBV19 combines with J gene TRBJ1-1, with D tentatively TRBD1 (5 bases). The V end was cut by 5 bases, the J end by 4 bases, with 11 bases between. The CDR3 loop spans 13 amino acids. Germline V lookup: CDR1 LNHDA, CDR2 SQIVND (reference sequence). DNA for the CDR3: TGTGCCAGTAGTTCCGGTGGGGCCACTGAAGCTTTCTTT. It codes for CASSSGGATEAFF.

In this sample, this clone is medium-sized (0.01 to 0.1%). V and J are TRBV19 and TRBJ2-7; D uncertain. V was cut by 3 bases and J by 6 bases, with 15 bases left in between. The V gene's germline CDR1 is LNHDA and CDR2 SQIVND (reference sequence). The CDR3 runs to 14 residues. This CDR3 reads CASSIHSGSGEQYF. CDR3 DNA: TGTGCCAGTAGTATCCACTCTGGTTCCGGCGAGCAGTACTTC.

V usage is TRBV30 and J usage is TRBJ2-7, with a tentative D call TRBD1 (6 bases). This CDR3 is built from 11 residues. V gave up 5 bases and J gave up 7 bases, with 12 bases separating them. The germline V gene encodes CDR1 GTSNPN and CDR2 SVGIG (reference sequence). CDR3 loop: CAWARQAEQYF. The CDR3, as DNA: TGTGCCTGGGCCCGACAGGCTGAGCAGTACTTC.

The V call is TRBV6-4, the J call TRBJ1-1; unclear D gene. V dropped 6 bases and J dropped 3 bases, with 11 bases sitting between them. CDR1 is MRHNA and CDR2 is SNTAGT in the germline V gene. The CDR3 has 13 amino acids. CDR3 nucleotide sequence: TGTGCCAGCAGCGGGGTTGGAGACACTGAAGCTTTCTTT. Translated, it gives CASSGVGDTEAFF.

The sample holds a few counts of this clone. The V and J genes are TRBV19 and TRBJ1-6; weak D call: TRBD1 (6 bases). Between the trimmed V and J ends, which lost 9 bases and 6 bases, there was a span of 12 bases. The CDR3 sequence is 13 residues long. CDR1 and CDR2 from the germline V gene are LNHDA and SQIVND (reference sequence). The CDR3 loop is CASGGQSNSPLHF. The CDR3 DNA is TGTGCCAGCGGGGGCCAATCTAATTCACCCCTCCACTTT.

The chain recombines TRBV29-1 with TRBJ1-2; D not resolved. The CDR3 runs 12 residues. Germline V CDR1 and CDR2: SQVTM, ANQGSEA. Trimming shortened V by 4 bases and J by 0 bases, and 6 bases separated the two germline ends. The CDR3 coding sequence is TGCAGCGTTGTAGTTACTAACTATGGCTACACCTTC. It encodes CSVVVTNYGYTF.

V gene TRBV7-9 combines with J gene TRBJ2-7; TRBD1 matches at 8 bases. Germline CDR1 is SEHNR and CDR2 is FQNEAQ (reference sequence). V was clipped by 3 bases and J by 2 bases; unmatched bases: 3. The CDR3 extends over 14 amino acids. The CDR3 protein is CASSLTGDTYEQYF. The CDR3 bases are TGTGCCAGCAGCTTGACAGGGGATACCTACGAGCAGTACTTC.

The chain uses TRBV6-5 and TRBJ1-2; D not resolved. This CDR3 has 15 amino acids. CDR1 is MNHEY, CDR2 SVGAGI, per germline. V was trimmed by 3 bases and J by 3 bases, leaving 14 bases between them. The CDR3 DNA follows: TGTGCCAGCAGTTATCATAGGGCGCGGGACTATGGCTACACCTTC. Amino acids: CASSYHRARDYGYTF.

The chain employs TRBV15 and TRBJ2-7, with a tentative D call TRBD2 (6 bases). V lost 0 bases, J lost 3 bases, and 15 bases lay in between. The CDR3 has 16 residues. Germline-derived CDR1 and CDR2 are LNHNV and YYDKDF (reference sequence). Here the CDR3 DNA reads TGTGCCACCAGCAGAGATTTACTCGGGGGAGTCTACGAGCAGTACTTC. It yields the protein CATSRDLLGGVYEQYF.

The chain joins TRBV2 to TRBJ2-7; D unclear. This CDR3 has 12 residues. With 6 bases removed from V and 0 bases from J, the gap between germline ends came to 6 bases. CDR1 SNHLY and CDR2 FYNNEI come from the germline V gene. The CDR3 loop is CASSPSSYEQYF. CDR3 DNA: TGTGCCAGCAGCCCCAGCTCCTACGAGCAGTACTTC.

The rearrangement joins TRBV28 to TRBJ1-2; 7 nucleotides line up with TRBD1. This CDR3 region has 16 residues. From germline, CDR1 is MDHEN and CDR2 SYDVKM. With 3 bases clipped from V and 5 bases from J, the junction kept 12 bases outside the gene matches. The CDR3 sequence is CASSFADRATLYGYTF. For the CDR3, the DNA is TGTGCCAGCAGTTTCGCCGACAGGGCCACCTTGTATGGCTACACCTTC.

In this sample, this clone turned up once. The chain's CDR3 is CASSPMGQGDTEAFF. The CDR3 nucleotides read TGTGCCAGCTCACCAATGGGACAGGGTGACACTGAAGCTTTCTTT. The chain joins TRBV18 to TRBJ1-1, with TRBD1 matching over 9 bases. The CDR3 is 15 residues long. Germline V gene sequence: CDR1 KGHSH, CDR2 LQKENI. With 2 bases clipped from V and 3 bases from J, the junction kept 4 bases outside the gene matches.

J is TRBJ2-1 and V is TRBV2; TRBD2 matches at 15 bases. The V segment lost 5 bases and the J segment 13 bases; nucleotides outside the gene matches: 6. Germline CDR1 reads SNHLY; CDR2 reads FYNNEI. The CDR3 covers 14 residues. The DNA of the CDR3 is TGTGCCAGCAGTTCGGGACTAGCGGGGGGCTCTCAGTTCTTC. This translates into CASSSGLAGGSQFF.

The J gene is TRBJ1-4, the V gene TRBV5-1; 9 nucleotides agree with TRBD1. Germline trimming cut 3 bases from V and 7 bases from J; bases unmatched to any gene: 13. There are 17 residues in the CDR3. The germline CDR1 and CDR2 sequences are SGHRS and YFSETQ. The CDR3 sequence: CASSSGTGHAGGEKLFF. The CDR3, as DNA: TGCGCCAGCAGCTCAGGGACAGGGCACGCGGGTGGTGAAAAACTGTTTTTT.

This clone was detected once. Because the CDR3's place on the DNA is in doubt, the DNA is left out and the CDR3 is given as listed by TCRdb. The chain has TRBV28 and TRBJ1-2. Germline-derived CDR1 and CDR2 are MDHEN and SYDVKM. The CDR3 spans 16 residues, counting both ends. The CDR3 here is CASSSSGLGEGYGYTF.

The CDR3 loop reads CASSVDGPHTGELFF. The DNA for the CDR3 is TGTGCCAGCAGCGTGGACGGACCCCACACCGGGGAGCTGTTTTTT. The J gene is TRBJ2-2, the V gene TRBV9; D is ambiguous. The CDR3 runs to 15 residues. CDR1 and CDR2 (germline): SGDLS, YYNGEE. Deletions cut 2 bases from V and 3 bases from J, with 11 bases between.